This T cell receptor (beta chain) was obtained from a study of glioma-infiltrating T cells. Germline V gives CDR1 SGHRS, CDR2 YFSETQ. Germline trimming cut 4 bases from V and 0 bases from J; bases unmatched to any gene: 9. This CDR3 has 17 residues. This clonotype was seen many times. The iRepertoire nested amplicon-rescue multiplex PCR amplified TCR alpha and beta CDR3s from RNA. TCRdb reprocessed the multiplex PCR reads via MiXCR and lists one record per CDR3 protein. The sample has around 99,000 distinct CDR3 sequences; less than 30% are singletons. The sequenced sample was glioma tissue, nonneoplastic brain tissue, or PBMCs (not recorded which). The chain has TRBV5-1 and TRBJ1-1; TRBD1 matches 10 bases. This clonotype originated in a human donor with low-grade glioma or glioblastoma, undergoing nonglioma brain surgery, or in good health (not recorded which). The CDR3 DNA sequence: TGCGCCAGCAGCCTATGGGACAGGGGCCTCATGAACACTGAAGCTTTCTTT. It codes for CASSLWDRGLMNTEAFF.